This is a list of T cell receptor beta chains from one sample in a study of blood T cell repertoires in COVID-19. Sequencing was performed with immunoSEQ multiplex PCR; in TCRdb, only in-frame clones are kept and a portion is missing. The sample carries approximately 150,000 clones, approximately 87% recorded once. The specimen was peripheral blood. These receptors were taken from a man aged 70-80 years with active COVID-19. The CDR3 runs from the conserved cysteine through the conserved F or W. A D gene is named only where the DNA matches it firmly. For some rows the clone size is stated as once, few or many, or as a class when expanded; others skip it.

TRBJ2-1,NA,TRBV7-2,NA,CASSPAGAGSYNEQFF,TGTGCCAGCAGCCCGGCGGGGGCGGGATCCTACAATGAGCAGTTCTTC
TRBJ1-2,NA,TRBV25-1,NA,CASKGMGYTF,TGTGCCAGCAAGGGGATGGGCTACACCTTC
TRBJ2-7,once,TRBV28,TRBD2,CASRGTRTPTFSYEQYF,TGTGCCAGCAGGGGGACTAGAACCCCCACATTCTCCTACGAGCAGTACTTC
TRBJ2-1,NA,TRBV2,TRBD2,CASSDGRPLGEQFF,TGTGCCAGCAGTGACGGGAGGCCCCTCGGTGAGCAGTTCTTC
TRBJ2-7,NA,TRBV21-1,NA,CASSPPGLVYEQYF,TGTGCCAGCAGCCCCCCGGGACTAGTATACGAGCAGTACTTC
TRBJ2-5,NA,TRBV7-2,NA,CASSLGGAGAYQETQYF,TGTGCCAGCAGCTTAGGCGGTGCGGGGGCGTACCAAGAGACCCAGTACTTC
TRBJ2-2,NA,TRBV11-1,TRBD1,CASRGQVQGTGELFF,TGTGCCAGCAGGGGACAGGTTCAGGGGACCGGGGAGCTGTTTTTT
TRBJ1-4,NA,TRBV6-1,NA,CASSETGEKLFF,TGTGCCAGCAGTGAAACGGGAGAAAAACTGTTTTTT
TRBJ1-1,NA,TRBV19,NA,CASSIPGMNTEAFF,TGTGCCAGTAGTATTCCAGGGATGAACACTGAAGCTTTCTTT
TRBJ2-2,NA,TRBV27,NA,CASSFGQGLFTGELFF,TGTGCCAGCAGTTTCGGGCAGGGGCTGTTCACCGGGGAGCTGTTTTTT
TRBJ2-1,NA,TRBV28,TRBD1,CASSLGQGVSNEQFF,TGTGCCAGCAGTTTGGGACAGGGGGTTTCCAATGAGCAGTTCTTC
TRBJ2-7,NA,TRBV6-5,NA,CASSYTRTGRGEQYF,TGTGCCAGCAGTTACACAAGGACAGGGAGGGGAGAGCAGTACTTC
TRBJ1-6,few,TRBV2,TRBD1,CASSTTGDNSPLHF,TGTGCCAGCAGTACGACAGGGGATAATTCACCCCTCCACTTT
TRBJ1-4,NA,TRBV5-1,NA,CASSGGSIGEKLFF,TGCGCCAGCAGCGGGGGCTCCATCGGTGAAAAACTGTTTTTT
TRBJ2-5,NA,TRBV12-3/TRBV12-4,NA,CASSSAGETQYF,TGTGCCAGCAGTTCGGCGGGAGAGACCCAGTACTTC
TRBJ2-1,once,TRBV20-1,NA,CSASWGTYNEQFF,TGCAGTGCTAGTTGGGGCACTTACAATGAGCAGTTCTTC
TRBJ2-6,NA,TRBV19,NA,CASSRGSGANVLTF,TGTGCCAGTTCCAGGGGATCTGGGGCCAACGTCCTGACTTTC
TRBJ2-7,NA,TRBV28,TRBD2,CASSRRGTSGLYEQYF,TGTGCCAGCAGTAGAAGGGGGACTAGCGGGCTATACGAGCAGTACTTC
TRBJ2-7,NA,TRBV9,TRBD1,CASSVRQGESYEQYF,TGTGCCAGCAGCGTACGACAGGGGGAATCCTACGAGCAGTACTTC
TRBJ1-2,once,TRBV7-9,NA,CASSLTRALHGYTF,TGTGCCAGCAGCTTAACCAGGGCACTTCATGGCTACACCTTC
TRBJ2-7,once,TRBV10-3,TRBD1,CAISVQGARDEQYF,TGTGCCATCAGTGTTCAGGGGGCGAGGGACGAGCAGTACTTC
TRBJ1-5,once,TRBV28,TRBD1,CASSSTGQGLNQPQHF,TGTGCCAGCAGCAGCACAGGACAGGGCCTTAATCAGCCCCAGCATTTT
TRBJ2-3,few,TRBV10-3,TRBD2,CAISYAGTSGSRTDTQYF,TGTGCCATCAGTTACGCCGGGACTAGCGGTTCCCGCACAGATACGCAGTATTTT
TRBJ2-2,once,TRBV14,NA,CASSPRRENTGELFF,TGTGCCAGCAGCCCTCGTCGGGAGAACACCGGGGAGCTGTTTTTT
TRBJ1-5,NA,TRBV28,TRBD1,CASSSPPGQQHF,TGTGCCAGCAGTTCCCCGCCGGGACAGCAGCATTTT
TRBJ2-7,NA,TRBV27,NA,CASSSEDRGGHEQYF,TGTGCCAGCAGTTCCGAAGACAGGGGAGGGCACGAGCAGTACTTC
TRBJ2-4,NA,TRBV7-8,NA,CASSDGGAGENIQYF,TGTGCCAGCAGCGATGGGGGGGCGGGAGAAAACATTCAGTACTTC
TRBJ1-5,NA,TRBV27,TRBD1,CASSTGYNNQPQHF,TGTGCCAGCTCGACAGGGTATAATAATCAGCCCCAGCATTTT
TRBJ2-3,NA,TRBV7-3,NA,CASSLLGTLSTDTQYF,TGTGCCAGCAGCCTCCTAGGGACACTTAGCACAGATACGCAGTATTTT
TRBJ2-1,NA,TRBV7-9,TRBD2,CASSSRGLAGTYNEQFF,TGTGCCAGCAGCTCCCGGGGACTAGCGGGTACGTACAATGAGCAGTTCTTC
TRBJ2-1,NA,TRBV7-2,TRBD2,CASSLGGTSNSPFF,TGTGCCAGCAGCTTAGGAGGGACTAGCAATAGCCCGTTCTTC
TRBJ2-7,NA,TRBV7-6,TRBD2,CASSLSGRTSGNSEQYF,TGTGCCAGCAGCTTATCGGGACGGACTAGCGGGAACAGCGAGCAGTACTTC
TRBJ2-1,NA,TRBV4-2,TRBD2,CASSPGLAGRNEQFF,TGTGCCAGCAGCCCGGGACTAGCGGGAAGAAATGAGCAGTTCTTC
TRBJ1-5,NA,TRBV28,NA,CASSPPGPQHF,TGTGCCAGCAGTCCCCCGGGGCCCCAGCATTTT
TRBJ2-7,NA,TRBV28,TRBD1,CASRKQGTGQYF,TGTGCCAGCAGGAAACAGGGGACGGGGCAGTACTTC
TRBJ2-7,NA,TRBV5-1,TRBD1,CASSLSDRLSSYEQYF,TGCGCCAGCAGCTTGTCGGACAGGCTAAGCTCCTACGAGCAGTACTTC
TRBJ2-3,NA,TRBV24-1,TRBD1,CATSGVQGARADTQYF,TGTGCCACCAGTGGCGTACAGGGGGCTAGGGCAGATACGCAGTATTTT
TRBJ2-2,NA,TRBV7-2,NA,CAGGRFGTGELFF,TGTGCTGGGGGGAGGTTTGGGACCGGGGAGCTGTTTTTT
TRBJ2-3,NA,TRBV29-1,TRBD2,CSASGGTDTQYF,TGCAGCGCTAGCGGAGGCACAGATACGCAGTATTTT
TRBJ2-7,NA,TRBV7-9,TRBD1,CASSLGGQGNSYEQYF,TGTGCCAGCAGCTTAGGAGGACAGGGGAACTCCTACGAGCAGTACTTC
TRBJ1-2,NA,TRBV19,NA,CASRTPGVHYGYTF,TGTGCCAGTAGAACCCCCGGGGTTCACTATGGCTACACCTTC
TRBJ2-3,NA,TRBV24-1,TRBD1,CATSDLRGTGKTQYF,TGTGCCACCAGTGATTTGCGCGGGACAGGGAAGACGCAGTATTTT
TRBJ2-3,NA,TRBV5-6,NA,CASSLAGGTDTQYF,TGTGCCAGCAGCTTGGCCGGGGGAACAGATACGCAGTATTTT
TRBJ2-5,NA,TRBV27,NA,CASSGTKQETQYF,TGTGCCAGCAGCGGGACAAAACAAGAGACCCAGTACTTC
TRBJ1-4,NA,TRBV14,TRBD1,CASSPSDRGRDEKLFF,TGTGCCAGCAGCCCCTCGGACAGGGGGCGGGATGAAAAACTGTTTTTT
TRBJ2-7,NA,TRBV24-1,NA,CATSDFQGATPSEQYF,TGTGCCACCAGTGATTTTCAGGGCGCTACTCCTTCCGAGCAGTACTTC
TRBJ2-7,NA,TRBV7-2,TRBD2,CASRDRGGSYEQYF,TGTGCCAGCAGGGACCGGGGGGGCTCCTACGAGCAGTACTTC
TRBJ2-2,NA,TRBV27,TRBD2,CASSPGLAGGPGPGELFF,TGTGCCAGCAGTCCGGGACTAGCGGGAGGGCCCGGCCCCGGGGAGCTGTTTTTT
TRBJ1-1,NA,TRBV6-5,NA,CASSSGQTENTEAFF,TGTGCCAGCAGTTCAGGACAGACCGAGAACACTGAAGCTTTCTTT
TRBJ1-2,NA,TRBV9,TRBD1,CASSVGLRDREGGYTF,TGTGCCAGCAGCGTAGGGCTGCGGGACAGGGAGGGTGGCTACACCTTC